This is a list of T cell receptor beta chains from one sample in a study of blood T cell repertoires in COVID-19. Sequencing used immunoSEQ multiplex PCR; TCRdb keeps in-frame clones, though not all of them. The sample lists a few hundred thousand clones, 70% to 90% occurring once. The sample comprised PBMCs or T cells enriched from blood (not recorded which). These receptors were obtained from a woman in her late teens or twenties who had recovered from COVID-19. Each CDR3 is given with its conserved first and last residue. The order of the fields is J gene, V gene, D gene, clone size, CDR3 protein, CDR3 DNA. The D gene is left open where the match is weak. Clone size is shown for a subset of rows, as once, few, many or a class of expanded clone.

j_gene: TRBJ2-1; v_gene: TRBV5-1; d_gene: .; abundance: .; CDR3aa: CASSSYSAFEHEQFF; CDR3nt: TGCGCCAGCAGCTCCTACTCTGCATTTGAACATGAGCAGTTCTTC
j_gene: TRBJ1-6; v_gene: TRBV28; d_gene: .; abundance: .; CDR3aa: CASSSTVDNSPLHF; CDR3nt: TGTGCCAGCAGTTCGACAGTGGATAATTCACCCCTCCACTTT
j_gene: TRBJ2-7; v_gene: TRBV6-5; d_gene: TRBD2; abundance: .; CDR3aa: CASSRTSGGTYEQYF; CDR3nt: TGTGCCAGCAGTCGTACTAGCGGGGGTACCTACGAGCAGTACTTC
j_gene: TRBJ2-2; v_gene: TRBV12-2; d_gene: .; abundance: .; CDR3aa: CASRPSGDTGELFF; CDR3nt: TGTGCAAGTCGCCCTAGCGGGGACACCGGGGAGCTGTTTTTT
j_gene: TRBJ1-6; v_gene: TRBV9; d_gene: .; abundance: .; CDR3aa: CASSPRDISYNSPLHF; CDR3nt: TGTGCCAGCAGCCCCCGGGACATTTCCTATAATTCACCCCTCCACTTT
j_gene: TRBJ1-1; v_gene: TRBV10-3; d_gene: TRBD1; abundance: .; CDR3aa: CAIRGYLQGNAEAFF; CDR3nt: TGTGCCATCAGAGGCTATTTACAGGGGAACGCTGAAGCTTTCTTT
j_gene: TRBJ1-5; v_gene: TRBV7-9; d_gene: .; abundance: .; CDR3aa: CASSLGDRQPQHF; CDR3nt: TGTGCCAGCAGCTTAGGAGATCGTCAGCCCCAGCATTTT
j_gene: TRBJ2-1; v_gene: TRBV9; d_gene: .; abundance: .; CDR3aa: CASSVTDTYNEQFF; CDR3nt: TGTGCCAGCAGCGTGACTGATACCTACAATGAGCAGTTCTTC
j_gene: TRBJ2-1; v_gene: TRBV10-3; d_gene: TRBD2; abundance: .; CDR3aa: CAIRDIAGGAYNEQFF; CDR3nt: TGTGCCATCAGGGACATAGCGGGAGGGGCCTACAATGAGCAGTTCTTC
j_gene: TRBJ1-2; v_gene: TRBV30; d_gene: .; abundance: .; CDR3aa: CAEGRGIGGYTF; CDR3nt: TGTGCCGAGGGCAGGGGTATAGGTGGCTACACCTTC
j_gene: TRBJ2-7; v_gene: TRBV21-1; d_gene: .; abundance: .; CDR3aa: CASSKKGQSSPTGRYF; CDR3nt: TGTGCCAGCAGCAAAAAAGGACAGTCCTCTCCTACGGGTCGGTACTTC
j_gene: TRBJ1-2; v_gene: TRBV27; d_gene: .; abundance: .; CDR3aa: CASSLNPGFYGYTF; CDR3nt: TGTGCCAGCAGTCTAAACCCAGGCTTCTATGGCTACACCTTC
j_gene: TRBJ2-7; v_gene: TRBV30; d_gene: TRBD2; abundance: .; CDR3aa: CAWRAGGPSYEQYF; CDR3nt: TGTGCCTGGAGGGCGGGAGGTCCCTCCTACGAGCAGTACTTC
j_gene: TRBJ1-5; v_gene: TRBV2; d_gene: TRBD1; abundance: .; CDR3aa: CASSEWGQGLSQPQHF; CDR3nt: TGTGCCAGCAGTGAATGGGGACAGGGTCTCAGTCAGCCCCAGCATTTT
j_gene: TRBJ1-6; v_gene: TRBV10-3; d_gene: .; abundance: .; CDR3aa: CAISAGQGNSPLHF; CDR3nt: TGTGCCATCAGTGCAGGGCAGGGTAATTCACCCCTCCACTTT
j_gene: TRBJ2-7; v_gene: TRBV5-5; d_gene: TRBD1; abundance: .; CDR3aa: CASTEGGWDRGHYEQYF; CDR3nt: TGTGCCAGCACCGAGGGGGGTTGGGACAGGGGTCACTACGAGCAGTACTTC
j_gene: TRBJ2-2; v_gene: TRBV2; d_gene: TRBD2; abundance: .; CDR3aa: CATGTSGRTGELFF; CDR3nt: TGTGCGACCGGGACTAGCGGGAGGACCGGGGAGCTGTTTTTT
j_gene: TRBJ1-3; v_gene: TRBV9; d_gene: .; abundance: once; CDR3aa: CASSGERGRNTIYF; CDR3nt: TGTGCCAGCAGCGGGGAAAGAGGGAGAAACACCATATATTTT
j_gene: TRBJ1-1; v_gene: TRBV5-8; d_gene: .; abundance: .; CDR3aa: CASSLRQGRFTEAFF; CDR3nt: TGTGCCAGCAGCTTACGGCAGGGCCGGTTCACTGAAGCTTTCTTT
j_gene: TRBJ2-7; v_gene: TRBV10-3; d_gene: TRBD2; abundance: .; CDR3aa: CAISETSGIRRGEQYF; CDR3nt: TGTGCCATCAGTGAGACTAGCGGGATCCGTCGGGGCGAGCAGTACTTC
j_gene: TRBJ1-1; v_gene: TRBV11-2; d_gene: TRBD1; abundance: .; CDR3aa: CASRFYQGAWTEAFF; CDR3nt: TGTGCCAGCAGGTTCTACCAGGGGGCATGGACTGAAGCTTTCTTT
j_gene: TRBJ2-7; v_gene: TRBV30; d_gene: TRBD1; abundance: .; CDR3aa: CAWGTVFSYEQYF; CDR3nt: TGTGCCTGGGGGACAGTTTTCTCCTACGAGCAGTACTTC
j_gene: TRBJ2-7; v_gene: TRBV11-2; d_gene: .; abundance: .; CDR3aa: CASSFARHEQYF; CDR3nt: TGTGCCAGCAGCTTCGCGCGGCACGAGCAGTACTTC
j_gene: TRBJ2-5; v_gene: TRBV6-4; d_gene: TRBD2; abundance: once; CDR3aa: CASSANIGLGETQYF; CDR3nt: TGTGCCAGCAGTGCCAACATTGGACTAGGAGAGACCCAGTACTTC
j_gene: TRBJ1-4; v_gene: TRBV7-9; d_gene: .; abundance: .; CDR3aa: CASSQPGGLEKLFF; CDR3nt: TGTGCCAGCAGCCAGCCGGGGGGACTAGAAAAACTGTTTTTT
j_gene: TRBJ2-7; v_gene: TRBV7-9; d_gene: .; abundance: .; CDR3aa: CASRLEGRGTQYF; CDR3nt: TGTGCCAGCAGGTTAGAGGGTAGGGGGACGCAGTACTTC
j_gene: TRBJ1-2; v_gene: TRBV14; d_gene: TRBD1; abundance: once; CDR3aa: CASSRGLDRTFYGYTF; CDR3nt: TGTGCCAGCAGCCGAGGGCTGGACAGGACATTCTATGGCTACACCTTC
j_gene: TRBJ1-3; v_gene: TRBV28; d_gene: .; abundance: .; CDR3aa: CASSFSAGNTIYF; CDR3nt: TGTGCCAGCAGTTTCTCGGCTGGAAACACCATATATTTT